A selection of T cell receptor beta chains follows, all from one sample in a study of T cells after yellow fever vaccination. TCRdb reanalysed the 5' RACE reads using MiXCR and keeps one entry per CDR3 protein. The repertoire holds around 250,000 distinct CDR3 sequences, with 6.9% as singletons. The sample here was CD4+ T cells sorted from PBMCs, taken 15 days after the yellow fever booster vaccination. All receptors derive from a young man who received the YFV17D yellow fever vaccine. CDR3s include the opening cysteine and the closing phenylalanine or tryptophan. Fields, in order: V gene, clone size, J gene, D gene, CDR3 DNA, CDR3 protein. D genes are given only for firm matches. Clone size is stated in some rows and not others, as once, few, many or a class when expanded.

>TRBV2|.|TRBJ1-2|.
TGTGCCAGCAGTAGGGGGGCTAGGGGCTACACCTTC
CASSRGARGYTF
>TRBV30|many|TRBJ2-1|.
TGTGCCTGGAGTAAGGGGGGTCAAGTCAATGAGCAGTTCTTC
CAWSKGGQVNEQFF
>TRBV20-1|.|TRBJ2-7|TRBD2
TGCAGTGCCCAAACCGGGGGGATCCCCTACGAGCAGTACTTC
CSAQTGGIPYEQYF
>TRBV28|many|TRBJ2-3|.
TGTGCCAGCAGATTACAAGGGACAGATACGCAGTATTTT
CASRLQGTDTQYF
>TRBV20-1|many|TRBJ2-1|.
TGCAGTGCTAGAGCCGGGGCCTTATACAATGAACAGTTCTTC
CSARAGALYNEQFF
>TRBV20-1|many|TRBJ2-2|TRBD2
TGCAGTGCTAGAGATAAAAGCGGGAGAAGGGTCGGGGAGCTGTTTTTT
CSARDKSGRRVGELFF
>TRBV18|few|TRBJ1-2|TRBD1
TGTGCCAGCTCAGCAGGACAGGGGCCCGGATATGGCTACACCTTC
CASSAGQGPGYGYTF
>TRBV7-9|.|TRBJ1-5|.
TGTGCCAGCAGCTTAGGGAGGGGTGGCAATCAGCCCCAGCATTTT
CASSLGRGGNQPQHF
>TRBV7-8|many|TRBJ2-1|TRBD2
TGTGCCAGCAGCTCAGGACTAGCGGGGAGCTCCTACAATGAGCAGTTCTTC
CASSSGLAGSSYNEQFF
>TRBV24-1|.|TRBJ2-1|.
TGTGCCACCAGTGACCTACTAGGGAATGAGCAGTTCTTC
CATSDLLGNEQFF
>TRBV7-2|few|TRBJ2-7|.
TGTGCCAGCAGCTTAATGAACGAGCAGTACTTC
CASSLMNEQYF
>TRBV7-9|.|TRBJ2-7|.
TGTGCCAGCGGAGAGAGCTACGAGCAGTACTTC
CASGESYEQYF
>TRBV20-1|many|TRBJ2-3|TRBD2
TGCAGTGCTGGAGACCGGGGGGACTATCGGGATACGCAGTATTTT
CSAGDRGDYRDTQYF
>TRBV7-3|many|TRBJ2-2|.
TGTGCCAGCAGCCTACGGGTGGGGACGGGAGACAGGCCTATGTTTTTT
CASSLRVGTGDRPMFF
>TRBV5-1|many|TRBJ2-6|.
TGCGCCAGCAGCTTGGACCAGGGCGGTGGGGCCAACGTCCTGACTTTC
CASSLDQGGGANVLTF
>TRBV20-1|few|TRBJ2-7|.
TGCAGTGCTAGAGAATGGGGGTACGAGCAGTACTTC
CSAREWGYEQYF
>TRBV7-2|many|TRBJ2-2|TRBD2
TGTGCCAGCAGCTTGACTAGCGGGGGGAACACCGGGGAGCTGTTTTTT
CASSLTSGGNTGELFF
>TRBV7-3|many|TRBJ1-1|.
TGTGCCAGCAGCTTAGAGCCCAACACTGAAGCTTTCTTT
CASSLEPNTEAFF
>TRBV18|.|TRBJ2-1|.
TGTGCCAGCTCACACACAGGGAGGGGCTCCTACAATGAGCAGTTCTTC
CASSHTGRGSYNEQFF
>TRBV2|.|TRBJ1-1|.
TGTGCCAGCAGAACCAAGAGCCACACTGAAGCTTTCTTT
CASRTKSHTEAFF
>TRBV20-1|many|TRBJ2-5|TRBD2
TGCAGTGCTAGAGGCCTAGCGGGAGGGCCCGGGGAGACCCAGTACTTC
CSARGLAGGPGETQYF
>TRBV7-3|few|TRBJ2-1|TRBD2
TGTGCCAGCAGCTTAAGGTGGGGGGGTGGTGAGCAGTTCTTC
CASSLRWGGGEQFF
>TRBV2|few|TRBJ2-2|TRBD2
TGTGCCAGCAGTGAATTGGGGGGGACCGGGGAGCTGTTTTTT
CASSELGGTGELFF
>TRBV7-9|many|TRBJ2-7|TRBD2
TGTGCCAGCAGCTTAGTACTAGCGGGAGTCAACGAGCAGTACTTC
CASSLVLAGVNEQYF
>TRBV28|.|TRBJ1-5|TRBD1
TGTGCCAGCAGTCTATTAGCTAGGCGGATTTGGACAGGTCAACAGCCCCAGCATTTT
CASSLLARRIWTGQQPQHF